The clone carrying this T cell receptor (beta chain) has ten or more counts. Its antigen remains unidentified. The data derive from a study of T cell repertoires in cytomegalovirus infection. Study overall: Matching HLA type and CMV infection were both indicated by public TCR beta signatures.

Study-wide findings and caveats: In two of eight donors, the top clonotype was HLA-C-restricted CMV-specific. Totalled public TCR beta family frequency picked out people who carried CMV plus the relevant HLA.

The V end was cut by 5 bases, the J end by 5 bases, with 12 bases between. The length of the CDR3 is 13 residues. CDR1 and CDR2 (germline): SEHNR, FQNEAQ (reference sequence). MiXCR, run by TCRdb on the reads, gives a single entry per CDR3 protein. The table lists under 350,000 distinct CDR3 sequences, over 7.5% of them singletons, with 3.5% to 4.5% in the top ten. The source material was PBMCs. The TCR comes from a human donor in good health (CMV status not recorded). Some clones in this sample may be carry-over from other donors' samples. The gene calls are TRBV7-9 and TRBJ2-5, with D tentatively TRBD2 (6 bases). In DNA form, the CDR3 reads TGTGCCAGCAGCCCGGGACTGGGGGAGACCCAGTACTTC. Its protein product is CASSPGLGETQYF.